In this sample, the clone carrying this T cell receptor beta chain turned up once. What it binds is unknown. This sample's treatment: approximately nine-day PBMC culture with coronavirus spike peptide pools or control peptides (ViraFEST assay). Sequence data for DNA of cultured CD4+ T cells were generated by the Oncomine TCR Beta short-read assay. Using its own MiXCR run on the PCR reads, TCRdb lists one record per CDR3 protein. The data show about 23,000 distinct CDR3 sequences, about 67% seen once. This entry is derived from a study of vaccination and CD4 T cells after COVID-19. This TCR came from a human donor who received a COVID-19 vaccine. The specimen comprised CD4+ T cells from blood, cultured in vitro, sampled after SARS-CoV-2 vaccination.

The CDR3 DNA reads as TGTGCCAGCAGTTTGGAACTCAATCAGCCCCAGCATTTT. This translates into CASSLELNQPQHF. The chain has TRBV6-5 and TRBJ1-5; D is unclear. Trimming stripped 4 bases from V and 3 bases from J, with 7 bases between. The V gene's germline CDR1 is MNHEY and CDR2 SVGAGI. This CDR3 has 13 amino acids.